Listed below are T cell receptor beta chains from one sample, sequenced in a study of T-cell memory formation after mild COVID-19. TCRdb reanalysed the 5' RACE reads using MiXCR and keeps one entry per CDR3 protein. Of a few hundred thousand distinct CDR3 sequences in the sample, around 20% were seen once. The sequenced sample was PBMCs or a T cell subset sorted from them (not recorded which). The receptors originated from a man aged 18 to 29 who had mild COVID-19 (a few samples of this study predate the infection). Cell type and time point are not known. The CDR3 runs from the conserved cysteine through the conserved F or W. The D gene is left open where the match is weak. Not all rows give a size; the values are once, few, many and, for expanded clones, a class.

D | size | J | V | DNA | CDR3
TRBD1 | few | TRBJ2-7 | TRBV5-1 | TGCGCCAGCAGCTCAACAGGACAGGACTACGAGCAGTACTTC | CASSSTGQDYEQYF
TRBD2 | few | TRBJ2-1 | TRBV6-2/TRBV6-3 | TGTGCCAGCACCGATAGCGGGGGGGCGAGGAATGAGCAGTTCTTC | CASTDSGGARNEQFF
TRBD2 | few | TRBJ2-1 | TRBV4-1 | TGCGCCAGCAGCCCCATAGCGGGGGGATACAATGAGCAGTTCTTC | CASSPIAGGYNEQFF
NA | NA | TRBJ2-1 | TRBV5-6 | TGTGCCAGCAGCCCCGACGGGGTCTCCTACAATGAGCAGTTCTTC | CASSPDGVSYNEQFF
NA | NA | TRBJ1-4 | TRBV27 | TGTGCCAGCAGTCCGGAGGGCGGAAATGAAAAACTGTTTTTT | CASSPEGGNEKLFF
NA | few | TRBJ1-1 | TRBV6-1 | TGTGCCAGCAGTGAAGTGGGGGCGCGTAGTGAAGCTTTCTTT | CASSEVGARSEAFF
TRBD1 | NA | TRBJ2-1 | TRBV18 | TGTGCCAGCTCACTTAATCAGGGGGCGAAGTACAATGAGCAGTTCTTC | CASSLNQGAKYNEQFF
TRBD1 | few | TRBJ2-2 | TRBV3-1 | TGTGCCAGCAGCGGCCGGGACAGGAACACCGGGGAGCTGTTTTTT | CASSGRDRNTGELFF
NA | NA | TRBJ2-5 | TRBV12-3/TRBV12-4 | TGTGCCAGCAGCACGACTTACACCAAAGAGACCCAGTACTTC | CASSTTYTKETQYF
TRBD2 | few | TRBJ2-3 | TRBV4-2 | TGTGCCAGCAGCCAAGCAGCGGGGGGTTTGACAGATACGCAGTATTTT | CASSQAAGGLTDTQYF
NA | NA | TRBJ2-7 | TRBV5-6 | TGTGCCAGCAGCTGGCCCTCCGGGGTAGGGAACGAGCAGTACTTC | CASSWPSGVGNEQYF
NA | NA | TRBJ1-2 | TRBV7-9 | TGTGCCAGCAGCCCCGGAGGGGACCGTCCTGGCTATGGCTACACCTTC | CASSPGGDRPGYGYTF
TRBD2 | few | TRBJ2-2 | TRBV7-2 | TGTGCCAGCAGAACCGAGACCATAGCGGGGGGGTTCACCGGGGAGCTGTTTTTT | CASRTETIAGGFTGELFF
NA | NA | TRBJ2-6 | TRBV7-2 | TGTGCCAGCAGCTTACGAGGGCCCTTGACTTTC | CASSLRGPLTF
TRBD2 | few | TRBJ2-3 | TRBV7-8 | TGTGCCAGCAGCAAGACCGGGACTACTTTTATCGATACGCAGTATTTT | CASSKTGTTFIDTQYF
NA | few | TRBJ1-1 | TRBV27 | TGTGCCAGCAGTTTAGGGGAAGTGAACACTGAAGCTTTCTTT | CASSLGEVNTEAFF
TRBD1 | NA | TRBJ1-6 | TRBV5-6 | TGTGCCAGCAGCTGGGGGACAGGGGGCGTCGATTCACCCCTCCACTTT | CASSWGTGGVDSPLHF
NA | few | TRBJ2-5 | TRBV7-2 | TGTGCCAGCAGCTTAGGAATAAGTCGGGATCAAGAGACCCAGTACTTC | CASSLGISRDQETQYF
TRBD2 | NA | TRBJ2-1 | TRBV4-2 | TGTGCCAGCAGCCAAGAGGCGGGGGGGCCTTCTGAGCAGTTCTTC | CASSQEAGGPSEQFF
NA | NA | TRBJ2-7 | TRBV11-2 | TGTGCCAGCAGCTTACTCGACGCAGCGCTCTCCTACGAGCAGTACTTC | CASSLLDAALSYEQYF
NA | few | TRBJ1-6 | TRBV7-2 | TGTGCCAGCAGCTTGGGCAGGGTTCGGGGTTCACCCCTCCACTTT | CASSLGRVRGSPLHF
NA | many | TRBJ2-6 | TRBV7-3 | TGTGCCAGCAGCCCAGGGTTGGCTGGGGCCAACGTCCTGACTTTC | CASSPGLAGANVLTF
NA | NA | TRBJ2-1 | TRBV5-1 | TGCGCCAGCAGCTTGGATGGGGAATACAATGAGCAGTTCTTC | CASSLDGEYNEQFF
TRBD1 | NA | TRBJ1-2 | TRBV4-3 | TGCGCCAGCAGCCAGATGGAGTCTAGGGACAGGGGCCATGAGGCCTTC | CASSQMESRDRGHEAF
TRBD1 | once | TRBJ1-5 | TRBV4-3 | TGCGCCAGCAGCCAAGAAGCACAGGGGGCGAAGCAGCCCCAGCATTTT | CASSQEAQGAKQPQHF
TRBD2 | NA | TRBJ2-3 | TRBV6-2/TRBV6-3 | TGTGCCAGCAGCCCGACTAGCGGAAGAAATACGCAGTATTTT | CASSPTSGRNTQYF
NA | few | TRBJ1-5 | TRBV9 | TGTGCCAGCAGCGTAGACGGGGCGTTCGATCAGCCCCAGCATTTT | CASSVDGAFDQPQHF
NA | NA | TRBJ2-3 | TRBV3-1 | TGTGCCAGCAGCCAACGCGAGGCAGATACGCAGTATTTT | CASSQREADTQYF
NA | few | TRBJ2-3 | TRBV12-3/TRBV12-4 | TGTGCCAGCAGTTTATGGTCAGAGAGCACAGATACGCAGTATTTT | CASSLWSESTDTQYF
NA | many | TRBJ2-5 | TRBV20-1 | TGCAGTGCTAGGTACTCAACCCGGGGAGAGACCCAGTACTTC | CSARYSTRGETQYF
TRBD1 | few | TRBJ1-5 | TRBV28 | TGTGCCAGCAGGCCGGACAGGGAAGCCCCTATATATAGCAATCAGCCCCAGCATTTT | CASRPDREAPIYSNQPQHF
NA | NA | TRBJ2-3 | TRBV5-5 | TGTGCCAGCGCGGGGAGCCCTCGGGATACGCAGTATTTT | CASAGSPRDTQYF
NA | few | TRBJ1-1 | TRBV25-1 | TGTGCCAGCAGTGACAACAGGCCGAGTGAAGCTTTCTTT | CASSDNRPSEAFF
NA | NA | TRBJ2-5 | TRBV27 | TGTGCCAGCAGTTTGGATTTGTCCAAGACCCAGTACTTC | CASSLDLSKTQYF
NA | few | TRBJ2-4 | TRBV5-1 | TGCGCCAGCAGCTTGGAGTCCCGGGCCCTTGGGGCCAAAAACATTCAGTACTTC | CASSLESRALGAKNIQYF
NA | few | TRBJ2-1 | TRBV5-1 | TGCGCCAGCAGCTTGGTGGTCGGTAGCTCCTACAATGAGCAGTTCTTC | CASSLVVGSSYNEQFF
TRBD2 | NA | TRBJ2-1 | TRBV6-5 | TGTGCCAGCAGTCCCATGTTTGGCGGGGGGGACAATGAGCAGTTCTTC | CASSPMFGGGDNEQFF
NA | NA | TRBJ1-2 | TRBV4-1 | TGCGCCAGCAGCCAAGATCCTTGGGCGAACCATGGCTACACCTTC | CASSQDPWANHGYTF
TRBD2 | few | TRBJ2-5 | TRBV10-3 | TGTGCCATCAGTGCTAGCGGGGGGGCCCAAGAGACCCAGTACTTC | CAISASGGAQETQYF
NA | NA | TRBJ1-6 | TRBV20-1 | TGCAGTGCTAGACCCCGGACAGTCGCTTCACCCCTCCACTTT | CSARPRTVASPLHF
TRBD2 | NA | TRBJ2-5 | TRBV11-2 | TGTGCCAGCAGCCAGACTAGCGGCTCGCTAACCCAGTACTTC | CASSQTSGSLTQYF
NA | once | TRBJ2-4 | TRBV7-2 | TGTGCCAGCAGCTCAGGGGGGGAAAACATTCAGTACTTC | CASSSGGENIQYF
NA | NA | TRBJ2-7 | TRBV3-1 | TGTGCCAGCAGCCAAGTTTATCGCGGGCAACCCTCCTACGAGCAGTACTTC | CASSQVYRGQPSYEQYF
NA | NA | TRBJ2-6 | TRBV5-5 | TGTGCCAGCAGCTTTATCTCGGCTGGGGCCAACGTCCTGACTTTC | CASSFISAGANVLTF
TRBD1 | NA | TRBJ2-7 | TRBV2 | TGTGCCAGCAGTAGGACAGGGAGCTCCTACGAGCAGTACTTC | CASSRTGSSYEQYF
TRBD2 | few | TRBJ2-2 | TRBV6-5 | TGTGCCAGCAGCAACCCCGACTTAGCGGGGGGGACCGGGGAGCTGTTTTTT | CASSNPDLAGGTGELFF
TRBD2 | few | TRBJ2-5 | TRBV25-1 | TGTGCCAGCAGTAAGACTAGCGGGGTCGAGACCCAGTACTTC | CASSKTSGVETQYF
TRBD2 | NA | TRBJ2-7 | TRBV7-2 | TGTGCCAGCAGCTTGCGGGGGGGCCTATCCTACGAGCAGTACTTC | CASSLRGGLSYEQYF
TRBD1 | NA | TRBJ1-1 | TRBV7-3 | TGTGCCAGCAGGCCCGGGACAGGGTTCGGTTATACTGAAGCTTTCTTT | CASRPGTGFGYTEAFF
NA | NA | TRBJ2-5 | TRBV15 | TGTGCCACCAGCAGGTCCCCGAGGGGGGAGACCCAGTACTTC | CATSRSPRGETQYF
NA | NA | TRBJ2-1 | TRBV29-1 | TGCAGCGTTGGATTTGGGGGGGGCGGTGATGAGCAGTTCTTC | CSVGFGGGGDEQFF
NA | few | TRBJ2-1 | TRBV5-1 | TGCGCCAGCAGCCCCCGACAGGTCAATGAGCAGTTCTTC | CASSPRQVNEQFF
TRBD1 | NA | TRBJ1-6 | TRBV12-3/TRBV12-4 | TGTGCCAGCAGTTTATCGGCAGGGGGTTTTACCCTCCACTTT | CASSLSAGGFTLHF
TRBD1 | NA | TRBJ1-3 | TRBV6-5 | TGTGCCAGCAGTTACCAGGGGACAGTCTCTGGAAACACCATATATTTT | CASSYQGTVSGNTIYF
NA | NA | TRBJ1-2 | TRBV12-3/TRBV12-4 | TGTGCCAGCAGTTTATGGGGAGAAGGAGGCTACACCTTC | CASSLWGEGGYTF
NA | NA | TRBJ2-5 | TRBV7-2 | TGTGCCAGCAGCTTCTCAGTAAACCGCCAAGAGACCCAGTACTTC | CASSFSVNRQETQYF
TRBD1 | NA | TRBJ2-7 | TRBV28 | TGTGCCAGCAGTTTGTTGTCCGGGACAGTAAGCTCCTACGAGCAGTACTTC | CASSLLSGTVSSYEQYF
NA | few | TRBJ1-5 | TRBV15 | TGTGCCACCAGCAGACAGTCTAATCAGCCCCAGCATTTT | CATSRQSNQPQHF
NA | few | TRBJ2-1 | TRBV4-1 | TGCGCCAGCAGCCAACTTACCCGCGGTGAGCAGTTCTTC | CASSQLTRGEQFF
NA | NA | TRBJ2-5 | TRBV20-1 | TGCAGTGCTATTGGGGCCCAAGAGACCCAGTACTTC | CSAIGAQETQYF